These T cell receptor beta chains were read from a single sample in a study of T cells in Graves' hyperthyroidism and ophthalmopathy. TCRdb itself ran the multiplex PCR reads through MiXCR, one entry per CDR3 protein. The top ten hold approximately 15% of the sample, which has 500,000 to 650,000 distinct CDR3 sequences, 17% seen once. Sample: blood. The receptors come from a woman aged 18-30 years with Graves' ophthalmopathy. CDR3s include the opening cysteine and the closing phenylalanine or tryptophan. Each record gives: clone size, D gene, J gene, V gene, CDR3 DNA, CDR3 protein. The D gene is left open where the match is weak. Part of the rows lack a size; the others show once, few, many or a class for expanded clones.

clone size: many
D gene: NA
J gene: TRBJ1-5
V gene: TRBV9
CDR3 DNA: TGTGCCAGCAGCGTAGGAGGACAGCCCAATCAGCCCCAGCATTTT
CDR3 protein: CASSVGGQPNQPQHF

clone size: many
D gene: NA
J gene: TRBJ2-1
V gene: TRBV7-6
CDR3 DNA: TGTGCCAGCAGCAGAGCGGACAATGAGCAGTTCTTC
CDR3 protein: CASSRADNEQFF

clone size: NA
D gene: NA
J gene: TRBJ1-2
V gene: TRBV29-1
CDR3 DNA: TGCAGCGTTGATTACGCAGGGAGTTCGGCTTATGGCTACACCTTC
CDR3 protein: CSVDYAGSSAYGYTF

clone size: NA
D gene: NA
J gene: TRBJ1-3
V gene: TRBV4-2
CDR3 DNA: TGTGCCAGCAGCCAAGCCCCCAACTCTGGAAACACCATATATTTT
CDR3 protein: CASSQAPNSGNTIYF

clone size: many
D gene: NA
J gene: TRBJ2-3
V gene: TRBV20-1
CDR3 DNA: TGCAGTGCACCGGGACTTCTCGCCCCAGATACGCAGTATTTT
CDR3 protein: CSAPGLLAPDTQYF

clone size: NA
D gene: TRBD2
J gene: TRBJ2-7
V gene: TRBV14
CDR3 DNA: TGTGCCAGCAGCCAAGGACTAGCGGGAGGACTTTTGACCTACGAGCAGTACTTC
CDR3 protein: CASSQGLAGGLLTYEQYF

clone size: few
D gene: TRBD1
J gene: TRBJ1-1
V gene: TRBV6-1
CDR3 DNA: TGTGCCAGCAGTTCCGGGACAGGGGGCCCGAAGGCTTTCTTT
CDR3 protein: CASSSGTGGPKAFF

clone size: many
D gene: TRBD2
J gene: TRBJ2-5
V gene: TRBV6-1
CDR3 DNA: TGTGCCAGCGGGAGACTAGCGGGACCTATTCTAGAAGAGACCCAGTACTTC
CDR3 protein: CASGRLAGPILEETQYF

clone size: NA
D gene: NA
J gene: TRBJ1-3
V gene: TRBV11-2
CDR3 DNA: TGTGCCAGCAGCTTCAACAATGGAAACACCATATATTTT
CDR3 protein: CASSFNNGNTIYF

clone size: NA
D gene: TRBD1
J gene: TRBJ2-7
V gene: TRBV5-6
CDR3 DNA: TGTGCCAGCAGCTTGGGGGTAAGGGGGCTGTACGAGCAGTACTTC
CDR3 protein: CASSLGVRGLYEQYF

clone size: many
D gene: TRBD1
J gene: TRBJ1-1
V gene: TRBV7-9
CDR3 DNA: TGTGCCAGCAGCTCACAGGGGGCGAGCACTGAAGCTTTCTTT
CDR3 protein: CASSSQGASTEAFF

clone size: few
D gene: NA
J gene: TRBJ2-5
V gene: TRBV7-9
CDR3 DNA: TGTGCCAGCAGCTTAGACCAGGGCGAGACCCAGTACTTC
CDR3 protein: CASSLDQGETQYF

clone size: many
D gene: NA
J gene: TRBJ2-5
V gene: TRBV6-5
CDR3 DNA: TGTGCCAGCAGTTACAAGAGGGAGGTCGAGACCCAGTACTTC
CDR3 protein: CASSYKREVETQYF

clone size: NA
D gene: TRBD1
J gene: TRBJ1-4
V gene: TRBV28
CDR3 DNA: TGTGCCAGCAGGGGGGCGGGACAGGGGGCTGCGGCTAATGAAAAACTGTTTTTT
CDR3 protein: CASRGAGQGAAANEKLFF

clone size: many
D gene: NA
J gene: TRBJ1-1
V gene: TRBV7-4
CDR3 DNA: TGTGCCAGCAGCCCCCGACAGTTCCAGGGGATGAACACTGAAGCTTTCTTT
CDR3 protein: CASSPRQFQGMNTEAFF

clone size: few
D gene: TRBD2
J gene: TRBJ2-1
V gene: TRBV20-1
CDR3 DNA: TGCAGTGCTAGAGACTTGCGGACTAGCGGGGGGAAAGGGTACAATGAGCAGTTCTTC
CDR3 protein: CSARDLRTSGGKGYNEQFF

clone size: NA
D gene: NA
J gene: TRBJ2-2
V gene: TRBV10-3
CDR3 DNA: TGTGCCATCAGTCAACAGGCTACCGGGGAGCTGTTTTTT
CDR3 protein: CAISQQATGELFF

clone size: few
D gene: NA
J gene: TRBJ2-3
V gene: TRBV24-1
CDR3 DNA: TGTGCCACAGCCTCAGGGAACACAGATACGCAGTATTTT
CDR3 protein: CATASGNTDTQYF

clone size: NA
D gene: NA
J gene: TRBJ1-2
V gene: TRBV6-8
CDR3 DNA: TGTGCCAGCAGTTACGGGGTAGACTGCGGCTACACCTTC
CDR3 protein: CASSYGVDCGYTF

clone size: many
D gene: TRBD1
J gene: TRBJ1-1
V gene: TRBV6-1
CDR3 DNA: TGTGCCAGCAGTAAATCCCGGGACAGGGAGAACACTGAAGCTTTCTTT
CDR3 protein: CASSKSRDRENTEAFF

clone size: few
D gene: NA
J gene: TRBJ2-2
V gene: TRBV4-1
CDR3 DNA: TGCGCCAGCAGCCAAGACAGGGTGAGGAACACCGGGGAGCTGTTTTTT
CDR3 protein: CASSQDRVRNTGELFF

clone size: NA
D gene: TRBD2
J gene: TRBJ2-2
V gene: TRBV20-1
CDR3 DNA: TGCAGTGCTAGAGCTTCAGCGGGAGCCACCGGGGAGCTGTTTTTT
CDR3 protein: CSARASAGATGELFF

clone size: few
D gene: TRBD1
J gene: TRBJ1-5
V gene: TRBV5-1
CDR3 DNA: TGCGCCATCCCCGACAGGGTTGGAAGCAATCAGCCCCAGCATTTT
CDR3 protein: CAIPDRVGSNQPQHF

clone size: NA
D gene: TRBD1
J gene: TRBJ2-2
V gene: TRBV6-2/TRBV6-3
CDR3 DNA: TGTGCCAGCAGTAGCCTTGAGGGGGCGCGAGGGGAGCTGTTTTTT
CDR3 protein: CASSSLEGARGELFF

clone size: few
D gene: NA
J gene: TRBJ1-1
V gene: TRBV4-1
CDR3 DNA: TGCGCCAGCAGTCCCTCCAGTACCTCACGGCGGGACACTGAAGCTTTCTTT
CDR3 protein: CASSPSSTSRRDTEAFF

clone size: many
D gene: NA
J gene: TRBJ1-5
V gene: TRBV20-1
CDR3 DNA: TGCAGTGCTAGAGATCCCAGGGGTCAGCCCCAGCATTTT
CDR3 protein: CSARDPRGQPQHF

clone size: many
D gene: NA
J gene: TRBJ1-1
V gene: TRBV7-9
CDR3 DNA: TGTGCCAGCAGCTCGAACACCAGGGGCGCGGACACTGAAGCTTTCTTT
CDR3 protein: CASSSNTRGADTEAFF

clone size: NA
D gene: NA
J gene: TRBJ2-1
V gene: TRBV6-1
CDR3 DNA: TGTGCCAGCAGCCCGGGGGCAGACAACAATGAGCAGTTCTTC
CDR3 protein: CASSPGADNNEQFF

clone size: many
D gene: NA
J gene: TRBJ2-7
V gene: TRBV12-3/TRBV12-4
CDR3 DNA: TGTGCCAGCAGTTTCGCTTTTCTAAATCAGACAGCCGAGCAGTACTTC
CDR3 protein: CASSFAFLNQTAEQYF

clone size: many
D gene: TRBD1
J gene: TRBJ1-1
V gene: TRBV27
CDR3 DNA: TGTGCCAGCAGTCGAGATTGGATTTCGGGACAGGCGAACACTGAAGCTTTCTTT
CDR3 protein: CASSRDWISGQANTEAFF

clone size: few
D gene: TRBD1
J gene: TRBJ2-1
V gene: TRBV7-9
CDR3 DNA: TGTGCCAGCAGCGACCGGGACAGCGCATACAATGAGCAGTTCTTC
CDR3 protein: CASSDRDSAYNEQFF

clone size: few
D gene: NA
J gene: TRBJ2-7
V gene: TRBV7-9
CDR3 DNA: TGTGCCAGCAGCCCCCGGGGAGGTTACGAGCAGTACTTC
CDR3 protein: CASSPRGGYEQYF

clone size: few
D gene: NA
J gene: TRBJ2-7
V gene: TRBV4-2
CDR3 DNA: TGTGCCAGCAGCCAAGTTCCGTTGGACTACCTGCCTTACGAGCAGTACTTC
CDR3 protein: CASSQVPLDYLPYEQYF

clone size: NA
D gene: TRBD1
J gene: TRBJ2-3
V gene: TRBV7-3
CDR3 DNA: TGTGCCAGCAGCCCTGGACAGGGGGTTGGAAGCACAGATACGCAGTATTTT
CDR3 protein: CASSPGQGVGSTDTQYF

clone size: many
D gene: TRBD2
J gene: TRBJ2-3
V gene: TRBV5-1
CDR3 DNA: TGCGCCAGCAGCTTTGTTAGCGGGAGTATAACAGATACGCAGTATTTT
CDR3 protein: CASSFVSGSITDTQYF